A single count supports the clone carrying this T cell receptor beta chain. TCRdb's table, derived via immunoSEQ multiplex PCR, lists solely in-frame clones and lacks some. The sample lists 380,000 or so clones; roughly 88% were seen once. The entry originates in a study of blood T cell repertoires in COVID-19. V lost 1 base, J lost 7 bases, and 9 bases stayed unmatched. This CDR3 region has 15 residues. From germline, CDR1 is SNHLY and CDR2 FYNNEI. Living in 24 US areas, the participants were between roughly 18 and 95 years of age. Which cohort a participant joined came from the clinical history participants gave.

The sequencing input was PBMCs or T cells enriched from blood (not recorded which). This receptor was identified in a woman aged 25-40 years with acute COVID-19. The gene calls are TRBV2 and TRBJ1-2; 7 bases match TRBD1. CDR3 sequence (DNA): TGTGCCAGCAGTGAAGGGTTGAGGGCAGGGGGTGGCTACACCTTC. It encodes CASSEGLRAGGGYTF.